The 4 T cell receptor beta chains presented below share a single source sample, sequenced in a study of T cells in Graves' hyperthyroidism and ophthalmopathy. What was amplified from RNA transcripts were TCR beta CDR3 regions. An initial round of RT-PCR targeting the TCR CDR3 relied on the HTBI primer set. TCRdb called the multiplex PCR reads again in MiXCR, with one record for every CDR3 protein. The sample carries a few hundred thousand distinct CDR3 sequences, around 15% recorded once. Input material: blood. The receptors derive from a middle-aged woman with Graves' ophthalmopathy.

Points on this clonotype: A junction boundary mismatches the germline segment, possibly from a read error. This rearrangement joins TRBV24-1 to TRBJ2-5; D unclear. Germline V CDR1 and CDR2: KGHDR, SFDVKD. The CDR3 contains 15 residues. The CDR3 is CPTSDANEGQETQYF. The CDR3 DNA sequence: TGTCCCACCAGTGACGCGAACGAAGGACAAGAGACCCAGTACTTC.

This clonotype was picked up many times. The V call is TRBV5-1, the J call TRBJ1-4; 9 bases match TRBD1. Germline values: CDR1 SGHRS, CDR2 YFSETQ. With 4 bases clipped from V and 6 bases from J, the junction kept 7 bases outside the gene matches. The CDR3 is made up of 15 amino acids. The CDR3 sequence: CASSTGQGRDEKLFF. CDR3 sequence (DNA): TGCGCCAGCAGCACGGGACAGGGACGAGATGAAAAACTGTTTTTT.

This clonotype occurred many times. A read error may produce the germline difference seen at one junction end. The chain couples TRBV20-1 to TRBJ2-7; a possible D gene is TRBD1 (6 bases). Germline CDR1 reads DFQATT; CDR2 reads SNEGSKA (reference sequence). The CDR3 is 11 residues long. CDR3 region: CSARAGAEQYF. Here the CDR3 DNA reads TGCAGTGCGAGAGCAGGGGCCGAGCAGTACTTC.

This clonotype was counted at least ten times. The chain joins TRBV30 to TRBJ1-1; D is undetermined. Germline V gene sequence: CDR1 GTSNPN, CDR2 SVGIG (reference sequence). V lost 6 bases and J lost 3, with 8 bases in between. The CDR3 has 11 residues. The CDR3 nucleotides are TGTGCCTGTGCAGGATACACTGAAGCTTTCTTT. It translates to CACAGYTEAFF. Full variable domain (remainder filled in from reference TRBV30 and TRBJ1-1): SQTIHQWPATLVQPVGSPLSLECTVEGTSNPNLYWYRQAAGRGLQLLFYSVGIGQISSEVPQNLSASRPQDRQFILSSKKLLLSDSGFYLCACAGYTEAFFGQGTRLTVV.